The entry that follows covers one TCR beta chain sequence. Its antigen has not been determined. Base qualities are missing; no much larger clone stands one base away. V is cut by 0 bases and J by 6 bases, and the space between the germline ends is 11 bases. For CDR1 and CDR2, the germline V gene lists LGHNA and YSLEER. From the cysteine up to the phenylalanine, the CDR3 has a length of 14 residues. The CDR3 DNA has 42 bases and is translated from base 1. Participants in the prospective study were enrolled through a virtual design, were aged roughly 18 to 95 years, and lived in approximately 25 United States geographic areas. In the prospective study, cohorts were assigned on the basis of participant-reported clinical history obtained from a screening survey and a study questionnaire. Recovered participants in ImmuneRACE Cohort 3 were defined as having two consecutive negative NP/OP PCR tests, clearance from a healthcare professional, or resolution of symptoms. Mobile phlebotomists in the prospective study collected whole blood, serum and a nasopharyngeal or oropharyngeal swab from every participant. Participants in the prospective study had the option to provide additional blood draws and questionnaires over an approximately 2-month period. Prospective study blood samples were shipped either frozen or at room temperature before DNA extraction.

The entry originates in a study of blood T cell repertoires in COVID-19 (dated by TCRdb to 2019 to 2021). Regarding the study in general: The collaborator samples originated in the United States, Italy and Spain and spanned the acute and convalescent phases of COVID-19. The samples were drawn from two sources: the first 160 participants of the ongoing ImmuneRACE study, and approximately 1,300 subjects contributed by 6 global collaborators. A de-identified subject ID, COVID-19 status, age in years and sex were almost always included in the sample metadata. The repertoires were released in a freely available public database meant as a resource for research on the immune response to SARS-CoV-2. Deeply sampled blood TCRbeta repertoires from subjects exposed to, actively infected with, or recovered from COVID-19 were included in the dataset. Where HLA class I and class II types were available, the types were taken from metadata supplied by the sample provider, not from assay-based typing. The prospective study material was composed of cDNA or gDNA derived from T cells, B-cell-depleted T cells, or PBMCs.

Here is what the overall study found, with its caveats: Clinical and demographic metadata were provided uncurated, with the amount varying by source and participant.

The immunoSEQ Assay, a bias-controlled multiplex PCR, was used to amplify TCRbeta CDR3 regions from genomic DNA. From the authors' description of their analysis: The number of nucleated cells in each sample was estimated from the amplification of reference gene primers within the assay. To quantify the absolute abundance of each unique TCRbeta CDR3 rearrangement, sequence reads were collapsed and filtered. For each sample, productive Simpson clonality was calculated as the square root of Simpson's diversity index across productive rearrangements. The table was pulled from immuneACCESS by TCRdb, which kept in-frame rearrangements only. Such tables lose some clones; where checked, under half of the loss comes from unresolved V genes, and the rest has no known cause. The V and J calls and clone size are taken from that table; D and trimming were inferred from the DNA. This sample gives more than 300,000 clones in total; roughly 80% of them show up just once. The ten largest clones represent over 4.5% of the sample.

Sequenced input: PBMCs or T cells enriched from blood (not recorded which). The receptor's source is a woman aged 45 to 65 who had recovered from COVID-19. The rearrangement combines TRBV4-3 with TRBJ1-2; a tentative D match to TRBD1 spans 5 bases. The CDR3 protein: CASSQESGLDGYTF. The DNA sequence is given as TGCGCCAGCAGCCAAGAGTCAGGGCTCGATGGCTACACCTTC.